This T cell receptor (beta chain) appears in the sequencing data of a study of T cell changes during pregnancy in multiple sclerosis. The CDR3 sequence is 11 residues long. Losses at the gene ends were 7 bases for V and 7 bases for J; bases not matched to a gene: 0. Germline loops: CDR1 LNHDA, CDR2 SQIVND (reference sequence). The sample holds one count of this clone. TCRdb's copy holds only in-frame clones and misses some; the assay was immunoSEQ multiplex PCR. The profile shows roughly 50,000 clones, about 91% of them singletons. The material was peripheral blood, obtained after pregnancy. This TCR was recovered from a female donor in good health, enrolled as a control in a pregnancy study. The rearrangement uses TRBV19 and TRBJ1-4, with TRBD1 matching 7 bases. Written as DNA, the CDR3 is TGTGCCAGTAACAGGGGTGAAAAACTGTTTTTT. Protein product: CASNRGEKLFF.